The clone carrying this TCR beta chain was seen only once. Antigen: not known. From germline, CDR1 is MNHEY and CDR2 SMNVEV (reference sequence). Trimming stripped 2 bases from V and 3 bases from J, with 16 bases between. There are 17 residues in the CDR3. The PCR employed 60 Vbeta primers together with 13 Jbeta primers. The assay was immunoSEQ multiplex PCR, and TCRdb's table has in-frame clones only and misses some. The profile shows 95,000 to 100,000 clones, about four fifths of them singletons. The sample is drawn from a study of cytomegalovirus exposure and HLA in healthy donors. The study, taken as a whole, reports: No immune exposure information besides CMV serostatus was available. In vitro checks showed that a few CMV-associated chains really do target CMV antigens. Excluded were some V segments that proved indistinguishable, including TRBV6-2 and TRBV6-3. Later analysis associated a missense DCLRE1C variant with TCR beta V- and J-gene trimming.

Source material: PBMCs. The chain employs TRBV27 and TRBJ1-4; TRBD1 might be the D (5 bases). This TCR was recovered from a human donor in good health. Here the CDR3 DNA reads TGTGCCAGCAGTTTAAGGGGCAGGAGTCGAGCTAATGAAAAACTGTTTTTT. Its protein product is CASSLRGRSRANEKLFF.